These T cell receptor beta chains were read from a single sample in a study of CD8 T cells in Susac syndrome. In TCRdb, the immunoSEQ multiplex PCR reads were re-called with MiXCR into one record per CDR3 protein. The sample has about 300,000 distinct CDR3 sequences; around 91% are singletons. Sequencing was performed on CD8+ T cells from PBMCs. Source of these receptors: a human donor with multiple sclerosis. CDR3s include the opening cysteine and the closing phenylalanine or tryptophan. D genes are given only for firm matches. Only part of the rows carry a size: once, few, many, or a class if the clone is expanded.

clone_size,v_call,j_call,d_call,cdr3_nt,cdr3_aa
.,TRBV5-6,TRBJ2-7,TRBD2,TGTGCCAGCAGCTTTCCCGGGGGGGAGCAGTACTTC,CASSFPGGEQYF
.,TRBV6-2/TRBV6-3,TRBJ2-5,.,TGTGCCAGCAGTACCGGCCACACCCTACGGGAGACCCAGTACTTC,CASSTGHTLRETQYF
.,TRBV29-1,TRBJ2-5,.,TGCAGCGTTGAAGGGGCAGACGGCGAAGAGACCCAGTACTTC,CSVEGADGEETQYF
.,TRBV28,TRBJ2-3,TRBD1,TGTGCCAGCCCTCCCCGGGACAGCCGCACAGATACGCAGTATTTT,CASPPRDSRTDTQYF
few,TRBV7-9,TRBJ2-1,.,TGTGCCAGCAGCTCGACTTACCACAATGAGCAGTTCTTC,CASSSTYHNEQFF
.,TRBV29-1,TRBJ2-3,.,TGCAGCGTTGAAGGCCCGGGTAGCACAGATACGCAGTATTTT,CSVEGPGSTDTQYF
.,TRBV24-1,TRBJ1-2,.,TGTGCCACCAGTCCGGCAACGAATAACTATGGCTACACCTTC,CATSPATNNYGYTF
.,TRBV20-1,TRBJ2-7,TRBD2,TGCAGTGCTAGAGATCCCCCTGGACTAGCGGGGGGATTCTCCTACGAGCAGTACTTC,CSARDPPGLAGGFSYEQYF
.,TRBV11-2,TRBJ2-3,.,TGTGCCAGCAGCTCGGATTTCACAGATACGCAGTATTTT,CASSSDFTDTQYF
.,TRBV7-2,TRBJ2-5,.,TGTGCCAGCAGCTACTTAGGGGGTCAAGAGACCCAGTACTTC,CASSYLGGQETQYF
.,TRBV4-3,TRBJ2-7,.,TGCGCCAGCAGCCAAGCGGTGTGGCTAGCGAGCCTGCCCTACGAGCAGTACTTC,CASSQAVWLASLPYEQYF
.,TRBV20-1,TRBJ2-1,.,TGCAGTGCTAGATGGACTGGCGGAACACACAATGAGCAGTTCTTC,CSARWTGGTHNEQFF
.,TRBV4-1,TRBJ2-3,TRBD1,TGCGCCAGCAGCTATTTCTTCCGGGACAGGAGCACAGATACGCAGTATTTT,CASSYFFRDRSTDTQYF
.,TRBV28,TRBJ2-1,TRBD2,TGTGCCAGCAGTTCCCAACTAGCGGGAGGAACCTGGGGGGGGCAGTTCTTC,CASSSQLAGGTWGGQFF
.,TRBV28,TRBJ2-7,TRBD2,TGTGCCAGCAGGGTAACCGGGACTAACTACGAGCAGTACTTC,CASRVTGTNYEQYF
once,TRBV4-1,TRBJ1-2,.,TGCGCCAGCAGCCAAGAGGTATCAGGCTACACCTTC,CASSQEVSGYTF
.,TRBV7-9,TRBJ1-1,TRBD1,TGTGCCAGCAGCGCCACCACAGGGGGGTACGAAGCTTTCTTT,CASSATTGGYEAFF
few,TRBV19,TRBJ1-5,.,TGTGCCAGTAGTATTACATCGTATAGCAATCAGCCCCAGCATTTT,CASSITSYSNQPQHF
.,TRBV9,TRBJ2-1,.,TGTGCCAGCAGCGTAGAAATGGGGAGGAATGAGCAGTTCTTC,CASSVEMGRNEQFF
.,TRBV29-1,TRBJ1-1,.,TGCAGCGTTGACTCCTGGAACACTGAAGCTTTCTTT,CSVDSWNTEAFF
.,TRBV6-4,TRBJ1-3,.,TGTGCCAGCAGTGAGTCTGCCGCCTCTGGAAACACCATATATTTT,CASSESAASGNTIYF
once,TRBV7-9,TRBJ1-3,.,TGTGCCAGCAGCGGGGTTAAGGGAAACACCATATATTTT,CASSGVKGNTIYF
.,TRBV25-1,TRBJ2-7,TRBD2,TGTGCCAGCAGCGGACTAGCGGGAGGGTTTAGCGGCTACGAGCAGTACTTC,CASSGLAGGFSGYEQYF
once,TRBV7-9,TRBJ1-4,TRBD1,TGTGCCAGCGGGGGGGACAGGGATAATGAAAAACTGTTTTTT,CASGGDRDNEKLFF
.,TRBV19,TRBJ2-7,.,TGTGCCAGTAGTATAGGGGACGGAGGCTACGAGCAGTACTTC,CASSIGDGGYEQYF
.,TRBV4-2,TRBJ2-3,TRBD2,TGTGCCAGCAGCCACCTACCCCTAGCGGGTGGGACAGATACGCAGTATTTT,CASSHLPLAGGTDTQYF
.,TRBV12-3/TRBV12-4,TRBJ1-6,.,TGTGCCAGCAGTTTTATGCGGGTTAATTCACCCCTCCACTTT,CASSFMRVNSPLHF
.,TRBV30,TRBJ1-5,.,TGTGCCTGGGATCCGGGACAAGGATATCAGCCCCAGCATTTT,CAWDPGQGYQPQHF
.,TRBV5-1,TRBJ2-2,.,TGCGCCAGCAGAAGGATGGCGGAGGGGACCGGGGAGCTGTTTTTT,CASRRMAEGTGELFF
.,TRBV11-3,TRBJ2-1,TRBD2,TGTGCCAGCAGCCCCACTAGCGGGGGGGCCTTCAATGAGCAGTTCTTC,CASSPTSGGAFNEQFF
.,TRBV4-2,TRBJ2-1,TRBD2,TGTGCCAGCAGCCAGGGAGCGGGAGTTAATGAGCAGTTCTTC,CASSQGAGVNEQFF
.,TRBV30,TRBJ2-2,TRBD1,TGTGCCTGGTTACAGGGGCCGCGGGAGCTGTTTTTT,CAWLQGPRELFF
.,TRBV4-3,TRBJ2-2,.,TGCGCCAGCGGCCCCGGAACGAACACCGGGGAGCTGTTTTTT,CASGPGTNTGELFF
.,TRBV7-8,TRBJ2-1,.,TGTGCCAGCACGCCGGGGACCTACAATGAGCAGTTCTTC,CASTPGTYNEQFF
.,TRBV25-1,TRBJ2-7,.,TGTGCCAGCAGTGAACAGATGACCCTGGGGTACTACGAGCAGTACTTC,CASSEQMTLGYYEQYF
.,TRBV7-9,TRBJ1-2,.,TGTGCCAGCAGCCGCGACAGGCTGCTTTATGGCTACACCTTC,CASSRDRLLYGYTF
.,TRBV11-2,TRBJ2-5,TRBD2,TGTGCCAGCAGCTTACGGGAAGTCGTTGCGGGAGAGGGAAAAGAGACCCAGTACTTC,CASSLREVVAGEGKETQYF
.,TRBV6-4,TRBJ2-2,.,TGTGCCAGCAGTGACACAGGGACCGGGGAGCTGTTTTTT,CASSDTGTGELFF
.,TRBV27,TRBJ1-2,.,TGTGCCAGCAGTGCCCGCCGGGACCGAATGTCCTTC,CASSARRDRMSF
.,TRBV2,TRBJ2-3,.,TGTGCCAGCAGTGAAAGGGCAAGCGCGTGGACGCAGTATTTT,CASSERASAWTQYF
.,TRBV5-1,TRBJ1-2,.,TGCGCCAGCAGCTTGATTCCGGGAGGCGACTATGGCTACACCTTC,CASSLIPGGDYGYTF
.,TRBV6-2/TRBV6-3,TRBJ2-1,.,TGTGCCAGCAGTTACTGGGGGACTCCCACCGCTAACAATGAGCAGTTCTTC,CASSYWGTPTANNEQFF
.,TRBV25-1,TRBJ1-6,.,TGTGCCAGCAGTGAATTTAGGGGTATGGAGAATTCACCCCTCCACTTT,CASSEFRGMENSPLHF
.,TRBV7-3,TRBJ2-3,.,TGTGCCAGCAGCTTAACTAGCGGAACTAGCACAGATACGCAGTATTTT,CASSLTSGTSTDTQYF
once,TRBV7-6,TRBJ2-7,.,TGTGCCAGCAGCCTAGGGAGGACAGCTGAGGAGTACTTC,CASSLGRTAEEYF
once,TRBV6-1,TRBJ1-2,.,TGTGCCAGCAGAGACGGCGCCGGTGGCTACACCTTC,CASRDGAGGYTF
.,TRBV7-9,TRBJ2-1,.,TGTGCCAGCGGCGGGCCGGGCAATGAGCAGTTCTTC,CASGGPGNEQFF
.,TRBV12-5,TRBJ2-1,TRBD2,TGTGCTAGTGGTTTGAGTACTAGCGGGACCCAAGGCGGCAATGAGCAGTTCTTC,CASGLSTSGTQGGNEQFF
.,TRBV7-3,TRBJ1-2,.,TGTGCCAGCAGCTTAGTCTTCTTTCAGGGGCACTATGGCTACACCTTC,CASSLVFFQGHYGYTF
.,TRBV6-8,TRBJ1-1,.,TGTGCCAGCCCACCGGGACGGGAAAACACTGAAGCTTTCTTT,CASPPGRENTEAFF
.,TRBV7-9,TRBJ2-7,.,TGTGCCAGCAGCGTCGGAGGGCCTTACGAGCAGTACTTC,CASSVGGPYEQYF